Each of the 8 T cell receptor beta chains below was sequenced from the same sample in a study of identical twins' blood T cells. TCRdb analysed the 5' RACE reads with MiXCR anew, one entry per CDR3 protein. The sample holds fewer than 450,000 distinct CDR3 sequences, under 30% seen once. The material sequenced was PBMCs. These receptors were obtained from a woman aged 18-55 years in good health.

This chain uses TRBV20-1 with TRBJ1-5, with 8 nucleotides matching TRBD1. The CDR3 is 14 residues long. Per germline, CDR1 DFQATT and CDR2 SNEGSKA (reference sequence). V lost 6 bases and J lost 5; bases outside the gene matches: 9. The CDR3 spells CSALDRGAYQPQHF. The CDR3 DNA reads TGCAGTGCCCTAGACAGGGGTGCGTATCAGCCCCAGCATTTT.

This chain joins TRBV9 and TRBJ2-7; D could derive from TRBD1 or TRBD2 (5 bases each). This CDR3 has 14 residues. CDR1 SGDLS and CDR2 YYNGEE come from the germline V gene. Between the trimmed V and J ends, which lost 3 bases and 0 bases, there was a span of 10 bases. The CDR3 DNA sequence: TGTGCCAGCAGCGAGGGGAGATACTCCTACGAGCAGTACTTC. It specifies CASSEGRYSYEQYF.

The chain couples TRBV14 to TRBJ1-1; D ambiguous. V shed 1 base and J shed 0 bases, with 18 bases lying between them. The CDR3 totals 18 residues. CDR1 SGHDN and CDR2 FVKESK come from the germline V gene. CDR3 amino acids: CASSQAHSEAGMNTEAFF. The CDR3 DNA is TGTGCCAGCAGCCAAGCCCATTCGGAGGCGGGGATGAACACTGAAGCTTTCTTT.

V is TRBV29-1 and J is TRBJ2-1, with D uncertain. Germline V lookup: CDR1 SQVTM, CDR2 ANQGSEA. The CDR3 is made up of 12 amino acids. V was trimmed by 1 base and J by 9 bases, leaving 10 bases between them. The CDR3 is CSVEGDRTEQFF. The CDR3 DNA reads as TGCAGCGTTGAAGGGGATCGTACTGAGCAGTTCTTC.

This clonotype was seen many times. The V call is TRBV20-1, the J call TRBJ2-7; the match to TRBD1 covers 9 bases. This CDR3 has 14 residues. CDR1 is DFQATT, CDR2 SNEGSKA, per germline (reference sequence). V trimming: 0 bases; J trimming: 4 bases; junction bases outside the gene matches: 4. CDR3 nucleotide sequence: TGCAGTGCTAGAGAAGGACAGGGGAGGTACGAGCAGTACTTC. Its translation: CSAREGQGRYEQYF.

This chain joins TRBV19 and TRBJ2-7, with TRBD2 as a possible D gene (6 bases). This CDR3 region has 14 residues. Trimming took 3 bases from V and 6 from J, leaving 15 bases between them. In germline, CDR1 is LNHDA, CDR2 SQIVND (reference sequence). The CDR3 sequence: CASSIGGGNGEQYF. The CDR3 DNA sequence: TGTGCCAGTAGTATCGGTGGGGGGAACGGCGAGCAGTACTTC.

This clonotype was seen a few times. A junction boundary mismatches the germline segment, possibly from a read error. V gene TRBV3-1 combines with J gene TRBJ2-5; TRBD2 might be the D (7 bases). The CDR3 is made up of 16 amino acids. Per germline, CDR1 LGHDT and CDR2 YNNKEL (reference sequence). Here the CDR3 DNA reads TGTGCCAGCAGCCAGAACGGGGGGCTGTACCAGGAGACCCAGTACTTC. This sequence encodes CASSQNGGLYQETQYF.

This clonotype was counted many times. V gene TRBV5-1 combines with J gene TRBJ1-1; D not resolved. The ends were cut back, 3 bases at V and 1 base at J, with 10 bases in the middle. Germline loops: CDR1 SGHRS, CDR2 YFSETQ. This CDR3 region has 14 residues. In nucleotides, the CDR3 is TGCGCCAGCAGCTCCCGGGTCGAGAACACTGAAGCTTTCTTT. It translates to CASSSRVENTEAFF. The whole variable domain, filled in from reference TRBV5-1 and TRBJ1-1, reads KAGVTQTPRYLIKTRGQQVTLSCSPISGHRSVSWYQQTPGQGLQFLFEYFSETQRNKGNFPGRFSGRQFSNSRSEMNVSTLELGDSALYLCASSSRVENTEAFFGQGTRLTVV.